This T cell receptor (beta chain) was recovered during a study of T cell repertoires in cytomegalovirus infection. There are a few counts of this clonotype. Its matching antigen is unknown. The CDR3 totals 14 residues. From germline, CDR1 is SGHVS and CDR2 FNYEAQ. V was shortened by 5 bases and J by 4 bases, with 13 bases between the two germline ends. Using its own MiXCR run on the reads, TCRdb lists one record per CDR3 protein. This sample has about 770,000 distinct CDR3 sequences, with roughly 28% found just once. The sequence was obtained from a human donor in good health (CMV status not recorded). Some clones in this sample may be carry-over from other donors' samples. This rearrangement joins TRBV7-6 to TRBJ2-3, with a tentative D call TRBD1 (6 bases). This sample comprised cultured CD8+ T cells from PBMCs, obtained from culture after CMV antigen stimulation. The CDR3 DNA follows: TGTGCCAGCAGCCTCTCACAGGGTCCAGATACGCAGTATTTT. Its protein product is CASSLSQGPDTQYF.